This T cell receptor beta chain was sequenced during a study of shared T cell receptors in the human thymus. The data were produced by immunoSEQ multiplex PCR, yet TCRdb's version contains in-frame clones alone and is incomplete. The sample shows hundreds of thousands of clones, around 87% of them seen only once. This CDR3 comprises 14 residues. From germline, CDR1 is GTSNPN and CDR2 SVGIG (reference sequence). V was clipped by 6 bases and J by 2 bases, with 14 bases between them. The sample was also linked to a second study, of human thymus T cells. That source adds: Donation was from healthy Finnish infants who were having corrective surgery that addressed congenital heart defects. The thymus was resected at corrective cardiac surgery.

The sequence derives from a boy less than two years old with a congenital heart defect. The material sequenced was thymocytes. The V and J genes are TRBV30 and TRBJ1-5; D might be TRBD1 (5 bases). The CDR3 coding sequence is TGTGCCTGCCGGGGGGGAGGTGGCAATCAGCCCCAGCATTTT. Translated, it gives CACRGGGGNQPQHF.